This TCR beta chain derives from a study of metastatic and nonmetastatic thyroid tumors. This clone was observed many times. TCRdb reassembled clones from the PCR reads with MiXCR. The data contain around 24,000 clones, less than 15% of them seen just once; the ten biggest clones take up roughly 15%. V lost 8 bases, J lost 4 bases, and 20 bases lay in between. There are 16 residues in the CDR3. Germline V gene data show CDR1 as ENHRY and CDR2 as SYGVKD. Patients were all untreated before their thyroid surgery. The chain links TRBV10-3 to TRBJ2-2, with no clear D. What was sequenced was blood. The TCR originated in a female donor with papillary thyroid cancer or a benign thyroid nodule (not recorded which). Some clones in this sample may be carry-over from other donors' samples. The CDR3 spells CAIRRDQSRLTGELFF. As DNA, the CDR3 is TGTGCCATCCGGCGCGACCAAAGTAGGCTCACCGGGGAGCTGTTTTTT.